This is a list of T cell receptor beta chains from one sample in a study of blood T cell repertoires in COVID-19. The protocol was immunoSEQ multiplex PCR, while the TCRdb copy is restricted to in-frame clones and leaves out a portion. The data show 90,000 to 110,000 clones, about 78% seen once. The sample was peripheral blood. The receptors were gathered from a human donor in a cohort sampled during active or convalescent COVID-19. The CDR3 runs from the conserved cysteine through the conserved F or W. The D gene is left open where the match is weak. A row's size may be missing; if present it is once, few, many or a size class.

abundance	v_gene	d_gene	j_gene	CDR3nt	CDR3aa
NA	TRBV5-4	NA	TRBJ1-1	TGTGCCAGCAGCACCCGGGGGGGGAACACTGAAGCTTTCTTT	CASSTRGGNTEAFF
NA	TRBV4-3	NA	TRBJ1-4	TGCGCCAGCAGCCAGGGTGGCGGGTCCGGTGAAAAACTGTTTTTT	CASSQGGGSGEKLFF
NA	TRBV6-5	NA	TRBJ1-1	TGTGCCTCACAAGCACGGGAGAACACTGAAGCTTTCTTT	CASQARENTEAFF
NA	TRBV2	NA	TRBJ1-4	TGTGCCAGCAGTGTAGGAGGGACGGGTAATGAAAAACTGTTTTTT	CASSVGGTGNEKLFF
NA	TRBV7-2	TRBD1	TRBJ1-2	TGTGCCAGCAGCCCTCACAGGGGACCTAACTATGGCTACACCTTC	CASSPHRGPNYGYTF
NA	TRBV4-3	NA	TRBJ1-2	TGCGCCAGCAGCCAAGCCGTCCTTTATGGCTACACCTTC	CASSQAVLYGYTF
NA	TRBV3-1/TRBV3-2	TRBD2	TRBJ2-2	TGTGCCAGCCCTTCTAGCGGGAGCGGAACCGGGGAGCTGTTTTTT	CASPSSGSGTGELFF
NA	TRBV7-2	NA	TRBJ2-5	TGTGCCAGCAGCTTGACAGCACAAGAGACCCAGTACTTC	CASSLTAQETQYF
NA	TRBV5-1	NA	TRBJ1-6	TGCGCCAGCAGCTTGGACTCCTCCTATAATTCACCCCTCCACTTT	CASSLDSSYNSPLHF
NA	TRBV6-5	NA	TRBJ1-6	TGTGCCAGCAGCAACAGGGTTTCACCCCTCCACTTT	CASSNRVSPLHF
NA	TRBV6-2/TRBV6-3	NA	TRBJ1-2	TGTGCCAGCAGTTACCCCCAGGAGGCAAGCTATGGCTACACCTTC	CASSYPQEASYGYTF
NA	TRBV27	NA	TRBJ2-2	TGTGCCAGCAGCTCCGGGAAGAACACCGGGGAGCTGTTTTTT	CASSSGKNTGELFF
NA	TRBV28	TRBD2	TRBJ2-5	TGTGCCAGCAGTCCCCCCCGGGACTACTTCCTCAAGACCCAGTACTTC	CASSPPRDYFLKTQYF
NA	TRBV6-5	NA	TRBJ1-6	TGTGCCAGCCAATACCAGGGGAATTCACCCCTCCACTTT	CASQYQGNSPLHF
once	TRBV3-1/TRBV3-2	NA	TRBJ2-7	TGTGCCAGCAGCCAAGGGACTATAATCTACGAGCAGTACTTC	CASSQGTIIYEQYF
NA	TRBV3-1/TRBV3-2	TRBD2	TRBJ2-1	TGTGCCAGCAGCCCACGCCGGGGGGACCGGGGGAATGAGCAGTTCTTC	CASSPRRGDRGNEQFF
once	TRBV14	TRBD1	TRBJ2-2	TGTGCCAGCAGCCACTTAACGTTGTGGACAGGGATGGCCGGGGAGCTGTTTTTT	CASSHLTLWTGMAGELFF
NA	TRBV5-1	NA	TRBJ2-1	TGCGCCAGCAGCTTGGGTAGCGCCACTGCCTACAATGAGCAGTTCTTC	CASSLGSATAYNEQFF
NA	TRBV5-1	NA	TRBJ2-3	TGCGCCAGCGCCTACAATAACGGGGTAGCAGATACGCAGTATTTT	CASAYNNGVADTQYF
few	TRBV5-1	NA	TRBJ1-1	TGCGCCAGCAGCTTGTCGCGCCGAGGGGGAGCTTTCTTT	CASSLSRRGGAFF
NA	TRBV6-2/TRBV6-3	NA	TRBJ1-2	TGTGCCAGCAGTTACGGCAGGGTGGATGGCTACACCTTC	CASSYGRVDGYTF
NA	TRBV11-2	TRBD2	TRBJ2-7	TGTGCCAGCAGCTTTGGGACTAGCGGGAGGGCCAGTGAGCAGTACTTC	CASSFGTSGRASEQYF
NA	TRBV5-4	TRBD2	TRBJ2-1	TGTGCCAGCAGCTTGGGAGGACTAGAGGGATTCAATGAGCAGTTCTTC	CASSLGGLEGFNEQFF
many	TRBV4-3	NA	TRBJ1-5	TGCGCCAGCAGCCAGGTCTTCGGAGCCAATCAGCCCCAGCATTTT	CASSQVFGANQPQHF
NA	TRBV18	TRBD1	TRBJ1-4	TGTGCCAGCTCAGGACAGGGCAATTTGGAAAAACTGTTTTTT	CASSGQGNLEKLFF
NA	TRBV18	NA	TRBJ2-5	TGTGCCAGCTCTGTGCATCATGGAGCAGAGACCCAGTACTTC	CASSVHHGAETQYF
NA	TRBV4-3	NA	TRBJ2-7	TGCGCCAGCAGCCGAGCGGGCGGCGGATCCTACGAGCAGTACTTC	CASSRAGGGSYEQYF
once	TRBV7-9	NA	TRBJ1-4	TGTGCCAGCAGCTTAGACAGGCACAAGGAAAAACTGTTTTTT	CASSLDRHKEKLFF
NA	TRBV7-2	NA	TRBJ1-1	TGTGCCAGCAGCTTAGGGGCAGGGAACACTGAAGCTTTCTTT	CASSLGAGNTEAFF